One and the same sample provided the 22 T cell receptor beta chains below, sequenced in a study of shared clonotypes between healthy human individuals. Profiled with immunoSEQ multiplex PCR; TCRdb holds only in-frame clones, not every one. The table includes a few million clones, around 90% detected once. The sample comprised naive CD4+ T cells from PBMCs. Noted subset: CD45RA+ positively selected. The receptors were gathered from a man aged 18 to 35 in good health. Some clones in this sample may be carry-over from other donors' samples.

V and J are TRBV5-5 and TRBJ1-4, with 11 bases aligning to TRBD1. The CDR3 length is 15 residues. The germline gives CDR1 SGHKS, CDR2 YYEKEE (reference sequence). J lost 7 bases, V lost 5 bases, and 7 bases had no gene match. The CDR3 spells CASSARGQGVEKLFF. The CDR3 DNA reads as TGTGCCAGCAGTGCCCGGGGACAGGGGGTTGAAAAACTGTTTTTT.

The chain is built from TRBV27 and TRBJ2-6; D is undetermined. Trimming left V 2 bases short and J 3 bases short, with 11 bases between. This CDR3 is 16 amino acids long. Germline loops: CDR1 MNHEY, CDR2 SMNVEV (reference sequence). CDR3 DNA sequence: TGTGCCAGCAGTTTAACCCCTTTGGGTGGGGCCAACGTCCTGACTTTC. Amino acid sequence: CASSLTPLGGANVLTF.

V usage is TRBV15 and J usage is TRBJ2-7; D is undetermined. Germline V gives CDR1 LNHNV, CDR2 YYDKDF (reference sequence). The CDR3 consists of 16 residues. V was shortened by 0 bases and J by 4 bases, with 16 bases between the two germline ends. The CDR3 nucleotides read TGTGCCACCAGCAGAGAGAAGGCAGTACCTATTTACGAGCAGTACTTC. Amino acid sequence: CATSREKAVPIYEQYF.

This clone showed up just once. This chain connects TRBV7-9 to TRBJ2-1, with TRBD2 matching over 10 bases. CDR1 SEHNR and CDR2 FQNEAQ come from the germline V gene (reference sequence). V gave up 5 bases and J gave up 4 bases; unmatched junction bases: 8. The CDR3 spans 16 residues. CDR3 bases: TGTGCCAGCAGCAAGCGACTAGCGGGCCAATACAATGAGCAGTTCTTC. Encoded protein: CASSKRLAGQYNEQFF. The full variable domain, completed using reference TRBV7-9 and TRBJ2-1, is DTGVSQNPRHKITKRGQNVTFRCDPISEHNRLYWYRQTLGQGPEFLTYFQNEAQLEKSRLLSDRFSAERPKGSFSTLEIQRTEQGDSAMYLCASSKRLAGQYNEQFFGPGTRLTVL.

Details on this clone: This sample also contains other DNA sequences that code for the same CDR3. The chain employs TRBV7-3 and TRBJ2-3; D might be TRBD1 or TRBD2, each matching 5 bases. The CDR3 is made up of 13 amino acids. The V gene lost 5 bases and the J gene lost 4 bases, with 10 bases spanning the gap. Germline CDR1 is SGHTA and CDR2 is FQGTGA. This CDR3 is CASSPQGPDTQYF. CDR3 DNA sequence: TGTGCCAGCAGCCCCCAGGGACCAGATACGCAGTATTTT.

This clone was seen a single time. The chain links TRBV7-3 to TRBJ2-5, with 8 bases matching TRBD2. The germline V gene encodes CDR1 SGHTA and CDR2 FQGTGA. This CDR3 has 18 residues. J was trimmed by 4 bases and V by 5 bases; bases with no gene match: 18. CDR3 sequence: CASSPHPGTREKGETQYF. CDR3 bases: TGTGCCAGCAGCCCCCACCCCGGGACTAGAGAGAAGGGAGAGACCCAGTACTTC.

V and J are TRBV29-1 and TRBJ2-3, with no clear D. The CDR3 runs to 11 residues. Germline V gives CDR1 SQVTM, CDR2 ANQGSEA. V gave up 7 bases and J gave up 6 bases, with 11 bases separating them. The CDR3 bases are TGCAGCGGAAATGGGTTCGATACGCAGTATTTT. This gives the protein CSGNGFDTQYF.

The genes are TRBV6-1 and TRBJ2-5, with TRBD1 matching 8 bases. J gave up 3 bases and V 5 bases, and 2 bases lay outside the gene matches. The CDR3 has 13 amino acids. From germline, CDR1 is MNHNS and CDR2 SASEGT. The CDR3 bases are TGTGCCAGCAGTATGACAGGGGAAGAGACCCAGTACTTC. Its protein is CASSMTGEETQYF.

This clone was counted once. The CDR3 DNA is TGTGCCAGTAGTGAGACGGGACGGACGTTTACCCAGTACTTC. Its translation: CASSETGRTFTQYF. This chain joins TRBV19 and TRBJ2-5; D tentatively fits TRBD1 or TRBD2 (5 bases each). This CDR3 has 14 amino acids. CDR1 and CDR2 (germline): LNHDA, SQIVND (reference sequence). Trimming removed 5 bases from V and 8 bases from J, with 18 bases in between.

This sequence joins TRBV5-6 and TRBJ2-3, with D unclear. The germline CDR1 and CDR2 sequences are SGHDT and YYEEEE. The CDR3 is made up of 11 amino acids. Trimming pared 7 bases from V and 5 bases from J, leaving 8 bases between. CDR3 residues: CASLIKDTQYF. The DNA for the CDR3 is TGTGCCAGCCTTATTAAAGATACGCAGTATTTT.

The V call is TRBV28, the J call TRBJ2-1; TRBD2 aligns across 7 bases. Germline values: CDR1 MDHEN, CDR2 SYDVKM. This CDR3 has 20 amino acids. The ends lost 1 base at V and 2 bases at J; junction bases unmatched: 17. Written as DNA, the CDR3 is TGTGCCAGCAGTTTATTACGCCCTAGCGGAAACCGGGGCCCCTACAATGAGCAGTTCTTC. Translation gives CASSLLRPSGNRGPYNEQFF.

This clone has a single count. This chain links TRBV11-3 with TRBJ2-6; D not resolved. V shed 4 bases and J shed 9 bases, with 19 bases lying between them. In germline, CDR1 is SGHNT, CDR2 YENEEA. This CDR3 spans 16 amino acids. CDR3 sequence: CASSSYWGMMGNVLTF. The DNA of the CDR3 is TGTGCCAGCAGCTCTTACTGGGGTATGATGGGCAACGTCCTGACTTTC.

About this clone itself: Within the sample, other DNA sequences also encode this same CDR3. The chain carries TRBV4-1 and TRBJ2-7; 12 bases line up with TRBD2. V was pared by 1 base and J by 1 base, with 2 bases of the junction left unmatched. The CDR3 loop spans 16 amino acids. Germline values: CDR1 MGHRA, CDR2 YSYEKL. The CDR3 coding sequence is TGCGCCAGCAGCCAAGCCGGGACTAGCGGGTCCTACGAGCAGTACTTC. Translated: CASSQAGTSGSYEQYF.

As concerns this clone: Other DNA sequences within the sample encode an identical CDR3. The chain joins TRBV9 to TRBJ1-3; D remains unclear. The CDR3 totals 14 residues. Germline-derived CDR1 and CDR2 are SGDLS and YYNGEE. V gave up 0 bases and J gave up 7 bases, with 11 bases separating them. CDR3 residues: CASSVGQAGNTIYF. As DNA, the CDR3 is TGTGCCAGCAGCGTAGGGCAGGCGGGGAACACCATATATTTT.

For this clone: Other DNA sequences within the sample encode an identical CDR3. The V gene is TRBV7-3, the J gene TRBJ2-2; 7 bases agree with TRBD1. Germline V CDR1 and CDR2: SGHTA, FQGTGA. The trim removed 5 bases at V and 6 bases at J, leaving 0 bases unmatched. The CDR3 consists of 12 residues. CDR3 nucleotide sequence: TGTGCCAGCAGCCAGGGGGCCGGGGAGCTGTTTTTT. Translating gives CASSQGAGELFF.

V usage is TRBV6-6 and J usage is TRBJ1-1, with a tentative D call TRBD1 (6 bases). Trimming cost V 7 bases and J 4 bases, with 22 bases left between them. The CDR3 extends over 16 amino acids. From germline, CDR1 is MNHNY and CDR2 SVGAGI (reference sequence). Here the CDR3 reads CASNYGGLAQTTEAFF. The CDR3 nucleotides read TGTGCCAGCAATTATGGGGGGCTGGCCCAAACCACTGAAGCTTTCTTT.

This clone was recorded a few times. One junction end does not reproduce the germline sequence, and a read error may be involved. This rearrangement joins TRBV28 to TRBJ1-2; 10 nucleotides line up with TRBD1. The germline V gene has CDR1 MDHEN and CDR2 SYDVKM. CDR3 length: 11 residues. As DNA, the CDR3 is TGTGCCAGCAGTCGAGGACAGGGGGATGACTTC. This encodes CASSRGQGDDF.

This chain joins TRBV10-3 and TRBJ1-2; D possibly corresponds to TRBD1 (5 bases). Germline loops: CDR1 ENHRY, CDR2 SYGVKD. The V and J ends lost 5 bases and 0 bases respectively, with 19 bases between them. The CDR3 has 17 amino acids. CDR3 residues: CAISPRQSTIPNYGYTF. DNA of the CDR3: TGTGCCATCAGTCCTCGACAGAGCACAATACCTAACTATGGCTACACCTTC.

This clone was seen once. The chain is built from TRBV11-1 and TRBJ2-7, with TRBD2 matching 8 bases. V dropped 6 bases and J dropped 2; count of bases not matched to a gene: 18. Germline loops: CDR1 SGHAT, CDR2 FQDESV (reference sequence). The CDR3 runs 18 residues. CDR3 sequence reads: CASRSEDSLAGRAYEQYF. CDR3 coding DNA: TGTGCCAGCAGGTCCGAGGACAGTCTAGCGGGCAGGGCCTACGAGCAGTACTTC. The variable domain in full, completed from reference TRBV11-1 and TRBJ2-7, reads EAEVAQSPRYKITEKSQAVAFWCDPISGHATLYWYRQILGQGPELLVQFQDESVVDDSQLPKDRFSAERLKGVDSTLKIQPAELGDSAMYLCASRSEDSLAGRAYEQYFGPGTRLTVT.

V is TRBV7-8 and J is TRBJ1-3; D ambiguous. V lost 2 bases to trimming and J lost 0 bases, with 5 bases between them. The CDR3 sequence is 14 residues long. Germline CDR1 SGHVS, CDR2 FQNEAQ. CDR3 coding DNA: TGTGCCAGCAGCTTACAGAACTCTGGAAACACCATATATTTT. It translates to CASSLQNSGNTIYF.

This clone was recorded only once. The rearrangement links TRBV19 to TRBJ1-2; D remains unclear. The CDR3 sequence is 14 residues long. Per germline, CDR1 LNHDA and CDR2 SQIVND (reference sequence). V was pared by 5 bases and J by 4 bases, with 14 bases between. CDR3 protein: CASSQGKLTYGYTF. Here the CDR3 DNA reads TGTGCCAGTAGTCAAGGGAAATTGACCTATGGCTACACCTTC.

The chain employs TRBV5-4 and TRBJ2-1, with TRBD1 matching over 10 bases. The CDR3 spans 15 residues. J lost 7 bases, V lost 1 base, and 5 bases had no gene match. Germline V CDR1 and CDR2: SGHNT, YYREEE (reference sequence). The CDR3: CASSLKTGGGNEQFF. The CDR3 bases are TGTGCCAGCAGCTTGAAGACAGGGGGCGGGAATGAGCAGTTCTTC.